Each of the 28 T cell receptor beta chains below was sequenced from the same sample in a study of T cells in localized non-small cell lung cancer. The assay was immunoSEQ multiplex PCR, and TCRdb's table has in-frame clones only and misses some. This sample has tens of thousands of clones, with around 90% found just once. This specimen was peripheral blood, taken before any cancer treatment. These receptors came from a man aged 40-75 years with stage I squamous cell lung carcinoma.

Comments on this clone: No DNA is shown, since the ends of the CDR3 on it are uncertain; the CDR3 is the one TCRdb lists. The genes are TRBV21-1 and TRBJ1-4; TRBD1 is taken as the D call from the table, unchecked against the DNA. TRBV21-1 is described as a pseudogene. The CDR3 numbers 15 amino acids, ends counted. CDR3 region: CASRWGTGTNEKLFF.

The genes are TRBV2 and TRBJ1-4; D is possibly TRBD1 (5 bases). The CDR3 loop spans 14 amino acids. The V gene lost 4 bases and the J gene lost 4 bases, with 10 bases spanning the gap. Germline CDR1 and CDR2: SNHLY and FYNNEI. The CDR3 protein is CASSGGAINEKLFF. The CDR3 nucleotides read TGTGCCAGCAGTGGCGGGGCGATTAATGAAAAACTGTTTTTT.

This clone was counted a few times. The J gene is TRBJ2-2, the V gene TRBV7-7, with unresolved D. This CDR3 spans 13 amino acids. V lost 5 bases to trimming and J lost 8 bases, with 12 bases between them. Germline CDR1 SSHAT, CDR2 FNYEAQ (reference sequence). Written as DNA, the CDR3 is TGTGCCAGCAGCCAAACCTACGAGGGGGAGCTGTTTTTT. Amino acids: CASSQTYEGELFF.

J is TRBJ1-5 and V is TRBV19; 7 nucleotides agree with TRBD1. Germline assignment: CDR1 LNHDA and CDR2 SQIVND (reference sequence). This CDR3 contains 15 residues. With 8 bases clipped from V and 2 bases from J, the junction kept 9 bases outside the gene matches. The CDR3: CASSQGGAGNQPQHF. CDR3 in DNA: TGTGCCAGTTCTCAAGGGGGCGCGGGCAATCAGCCCCAGCATTTT.

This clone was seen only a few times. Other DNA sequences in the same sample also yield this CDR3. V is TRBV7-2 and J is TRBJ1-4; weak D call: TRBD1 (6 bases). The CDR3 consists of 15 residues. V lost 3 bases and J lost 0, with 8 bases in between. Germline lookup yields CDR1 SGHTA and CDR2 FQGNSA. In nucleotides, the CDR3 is TGTGCCAGCAGCTTCCAGGGGACAACTAATGAAAAACTGTTTTTT. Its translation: CASSFQGTTNEKLFF.

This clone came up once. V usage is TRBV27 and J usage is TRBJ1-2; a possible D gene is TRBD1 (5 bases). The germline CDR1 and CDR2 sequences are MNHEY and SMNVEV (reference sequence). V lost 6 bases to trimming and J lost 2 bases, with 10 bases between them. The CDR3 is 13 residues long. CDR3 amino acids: CASRLGVNYGYTF. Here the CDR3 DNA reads TGTGCCAGCAGGCTAGGGGTAAACTATGGCTACACCTTC.

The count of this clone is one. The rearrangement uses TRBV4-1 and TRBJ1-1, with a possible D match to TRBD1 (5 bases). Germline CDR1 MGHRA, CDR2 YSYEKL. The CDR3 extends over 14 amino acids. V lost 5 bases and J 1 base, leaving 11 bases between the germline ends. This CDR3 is CASSSTGRNTEAFF. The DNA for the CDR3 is TGCGCCAGCAGCTCTACAGGACGGAACACTGAAGCTTTCTTT.

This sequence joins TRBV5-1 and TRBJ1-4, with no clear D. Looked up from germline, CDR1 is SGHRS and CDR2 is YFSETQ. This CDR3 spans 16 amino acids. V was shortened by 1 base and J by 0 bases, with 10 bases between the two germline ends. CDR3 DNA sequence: TGCGCCAGCAGCTTGCAGATAGCTCCAACTAATGAAAAACTGTTTTTT. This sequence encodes CASSLQIAPTNEKLFF.

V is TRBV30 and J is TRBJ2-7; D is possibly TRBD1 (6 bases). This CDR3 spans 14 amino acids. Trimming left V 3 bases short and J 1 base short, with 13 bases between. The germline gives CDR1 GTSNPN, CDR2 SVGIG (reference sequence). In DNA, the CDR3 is TGTGCCTGGAGGGGGGCGGACAGTTCCTACGAGCAGTACTTC. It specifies CAWRGADSSYEQYF.

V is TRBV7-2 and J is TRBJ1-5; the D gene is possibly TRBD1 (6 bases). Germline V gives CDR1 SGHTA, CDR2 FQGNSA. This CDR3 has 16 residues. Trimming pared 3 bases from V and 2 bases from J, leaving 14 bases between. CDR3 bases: TGTGCCAGCAGCTTGCAGGGGATGGGTGGCAATCAGCCCCAGCATTTT. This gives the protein CASSLQGMGGNQPQHF.

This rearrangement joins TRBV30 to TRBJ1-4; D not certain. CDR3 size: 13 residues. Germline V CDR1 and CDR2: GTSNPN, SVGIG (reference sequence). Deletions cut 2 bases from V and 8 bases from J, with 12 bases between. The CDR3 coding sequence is TGTGCCTGGAGTCACGGATCTGCCGAAAAACTGTTTTTT. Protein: CAWSHGSAEKLFF.

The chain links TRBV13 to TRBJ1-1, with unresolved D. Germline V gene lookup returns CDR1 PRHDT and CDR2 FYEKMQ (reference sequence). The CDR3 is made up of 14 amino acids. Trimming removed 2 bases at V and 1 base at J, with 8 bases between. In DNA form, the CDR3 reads TGTGCCAGCAGCTTAATTGCCTCGAACACTGAAGCTTTCTTT. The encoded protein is CASSLIASNTEAFF. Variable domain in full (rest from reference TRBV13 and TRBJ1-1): AAGVIQSPRHLIKEKRETATLKCYPIPRHDTVYWYQQGPGQDPQFLISFYEKMQSDKGSIPDRFSAQQFSDYHSELNMSSLELGDSALYFCASSLIASNTEAFFGQGTRLTVV.

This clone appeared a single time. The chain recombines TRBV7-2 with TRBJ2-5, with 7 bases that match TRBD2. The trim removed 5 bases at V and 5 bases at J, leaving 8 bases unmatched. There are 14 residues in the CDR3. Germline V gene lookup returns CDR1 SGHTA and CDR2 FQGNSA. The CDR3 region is CASSPDSGGETQYF. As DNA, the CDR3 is TGTGCCAGCAGCCCAGACTCCGGGGGGGAGACCCAGTACTTC.

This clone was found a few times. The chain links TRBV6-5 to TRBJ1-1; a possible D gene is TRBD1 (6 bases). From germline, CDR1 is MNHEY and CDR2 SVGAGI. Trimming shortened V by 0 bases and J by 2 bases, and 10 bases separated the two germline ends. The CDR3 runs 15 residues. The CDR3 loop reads CASSYSHRVNTEAFF. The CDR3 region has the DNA TGTGCCAGCAGTTACTCTCACAGGGTCAACACTGAAGCTTTCTTT.

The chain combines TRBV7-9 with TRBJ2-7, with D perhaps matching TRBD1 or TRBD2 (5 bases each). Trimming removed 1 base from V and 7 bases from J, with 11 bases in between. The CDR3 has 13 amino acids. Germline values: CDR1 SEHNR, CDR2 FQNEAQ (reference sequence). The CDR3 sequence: CASSLGGTDEQYF. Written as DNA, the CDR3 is TGTGCCAGCAGCTTAGGTGGGACGGATGAGCAGTACTTC.

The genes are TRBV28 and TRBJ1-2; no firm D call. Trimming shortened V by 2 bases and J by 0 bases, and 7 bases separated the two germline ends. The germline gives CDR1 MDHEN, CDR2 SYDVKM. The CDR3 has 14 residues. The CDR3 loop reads CASSLRETNYGYTF. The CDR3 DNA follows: TGTGCCAGCAGTTTAAGAGAGACTAACTATGGCTACACCTTC.

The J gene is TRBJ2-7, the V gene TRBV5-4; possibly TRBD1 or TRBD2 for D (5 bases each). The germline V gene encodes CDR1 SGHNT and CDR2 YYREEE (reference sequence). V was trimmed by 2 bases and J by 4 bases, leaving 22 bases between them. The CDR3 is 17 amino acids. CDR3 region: CASSFDPNPGAGYEQYF. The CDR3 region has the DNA TGTGCCAGCAGCTTCGACCCCAATCCCGGGGCTGGATACGAGCAGTACTTC.

The DNA for the CDR3 is TGTGCCAGCAGCTTCGAGTTCCGCGACACAGATACGCAGTATTTT. It translates to CASSFEFRDTDTQYF. The chain employs TRBV5-5 and TRBJ2-3, with D unclear. Germline CDR1 is SGHKS and CDR2 is YYEKEE (reference sequence). V shed 2 bases and J shed 2 bases, with 12 bases lying between them. The CDR3 loop spans 15 amino acids.

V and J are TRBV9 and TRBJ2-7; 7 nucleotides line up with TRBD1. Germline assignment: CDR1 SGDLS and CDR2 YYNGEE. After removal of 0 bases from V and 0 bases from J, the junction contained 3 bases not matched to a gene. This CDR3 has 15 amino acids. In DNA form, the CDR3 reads TGTGCCAGCAGCGTAGACGGGACAGCCTCCTACGAGCAGTACTTC. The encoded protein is CASSVDGTASYEQYF.

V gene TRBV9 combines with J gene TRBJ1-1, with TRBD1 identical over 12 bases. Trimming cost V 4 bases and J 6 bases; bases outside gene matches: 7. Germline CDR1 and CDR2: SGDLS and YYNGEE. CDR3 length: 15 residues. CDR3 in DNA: TGTGCCAGCAGCCCCACGGGACAGGGGGCCTCTGAAGCTTTCTTT. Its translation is CASSPTGQGASEAFF.

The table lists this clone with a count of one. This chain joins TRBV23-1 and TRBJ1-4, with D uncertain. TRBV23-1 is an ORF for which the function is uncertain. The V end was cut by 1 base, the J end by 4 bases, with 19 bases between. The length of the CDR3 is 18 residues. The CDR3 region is CASSQYPQERGDNEKLFF. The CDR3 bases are TGCGCCAGCAGTCAATATCCCCAGGAACGGGGAGATAATGAAAAACTGTTTTTT.

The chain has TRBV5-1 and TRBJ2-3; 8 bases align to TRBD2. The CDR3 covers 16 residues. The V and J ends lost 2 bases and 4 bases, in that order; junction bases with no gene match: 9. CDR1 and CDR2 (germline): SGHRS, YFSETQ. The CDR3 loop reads CASSLRIGGAADTQYF. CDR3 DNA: TGCGCCAGCAGCTTAAGGATCGGGGGGGCAGCAGATACGCAGTATTTT.

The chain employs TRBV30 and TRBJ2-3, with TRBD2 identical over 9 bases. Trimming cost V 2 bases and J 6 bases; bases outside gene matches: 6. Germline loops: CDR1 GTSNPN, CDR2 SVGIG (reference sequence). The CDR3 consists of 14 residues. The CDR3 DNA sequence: TGTGCCTGGAGTAAGGTAGCGGGGGCCGATACGCAGTATTTT. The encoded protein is CAWSKVAGADTQYF.

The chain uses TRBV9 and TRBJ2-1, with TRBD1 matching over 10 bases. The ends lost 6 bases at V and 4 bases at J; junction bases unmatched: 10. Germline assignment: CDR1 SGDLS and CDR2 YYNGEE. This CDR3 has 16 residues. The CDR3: CASTLRGQGGYNEQFF. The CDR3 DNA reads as TGTGCCAGCACCCTCCGCGGACAGGGGGGGTACAATGAGCAGTTCTTC.

CDR3 loop: CASSPRGEGSYEQYF. CDR3 DNA: TGCGCCAGCAGCCCAAGGGGGGAAGGCTCCTACGAGCAGTACTTC. The V gene is TRBV4-1, the J gene TRBJ2-5; D is possibly TRBD1 or TRBD2 (6 bases each). The J call may be in error: the DNA end matches TRBJ2-7 better. The CDR3 covers 15 residues. CDR1 and CDR2 (germline): MGHRA, YSYEKL.

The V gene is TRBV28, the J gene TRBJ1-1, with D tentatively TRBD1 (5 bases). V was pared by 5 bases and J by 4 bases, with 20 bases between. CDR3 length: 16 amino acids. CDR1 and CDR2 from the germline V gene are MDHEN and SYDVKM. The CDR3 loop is CASSLRWGGGGTEAFF. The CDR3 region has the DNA TGTGCCAGCAGTCTACGCTGGGGGGGTGGAGGCACTGAAGCTTTCTTT. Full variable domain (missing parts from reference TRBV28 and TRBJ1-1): DVKVTQSSRYLVKRTGEKVFLECVQDMDHENMFWYRQDPGLGLRLIYFSYDVKMKEKGDIPEGYSVSREKKERFSLILESASTNQTSMYLCASSLRWGGGGTEAFFGQGTRLTVV.

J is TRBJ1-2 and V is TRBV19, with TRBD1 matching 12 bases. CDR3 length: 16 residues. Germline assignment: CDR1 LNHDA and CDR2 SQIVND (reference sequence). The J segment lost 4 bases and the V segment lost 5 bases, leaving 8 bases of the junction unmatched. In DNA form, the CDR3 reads TGTGCCAGTAGTCCGGGGACAGGGGGCAGCGTCTATGGCTACACCTTC. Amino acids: CASSPGTGGSVYGYTF.

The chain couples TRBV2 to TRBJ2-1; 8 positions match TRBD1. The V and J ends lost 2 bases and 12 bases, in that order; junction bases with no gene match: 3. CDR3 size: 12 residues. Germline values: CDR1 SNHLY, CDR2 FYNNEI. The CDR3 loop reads CASSESTGGQFF. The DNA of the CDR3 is TGTGCCAGCAGTGAATCCACAGGGGGGCAGTTCTTC. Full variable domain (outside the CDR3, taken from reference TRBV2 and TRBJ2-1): EPEVTQTPSHQVTQMGQEVILRCVPISNHLYFYWYRQILGQKVEFLVSFYNNEISEKSEIFDDQFSVERPDGSNFTLKIRSTKLEDSAMYFCASSESTGGQFFGPGTRLTVL.